Below, 12 T cell receptor beta chains from the same sample are listed, as sequenced in a study of graft-versus-host responses after intestinal transplantation (dated by TCRdb to about 2021). The method was the immunoSEQ multiplex PCR assay. TCRdb obtained this table from immuneACCESS and retained in-frame rearrangements with V and J assigned. These tables miss some clones; where compared with another copy, unresolved V genes account for less than half of the shortfall, and the remainder is unexplained. This sample gives about 24,000 clones in total; roughly 88% of them show up just once. The top ten hold approximately 1% of the sample. The sequenced sample was PBMCs, obtained more than 450 days after intestinal transplant. Receptor source: a human patient who received an intestinal transplant, so some T cells may come from the graft donor.

The chain combines TRBV6-1 with TRBJ2-1, with D unresolved. Germline CDR1 and CDR2: MNHNS and SASEGT. The V end lost 8 bases, the J end lost 7 bases, and 15 bases lay between the germline ends. The CDR3 has 13 amino acids. CDR3: CASWAFLGNEQFF. The CDR3 nucleotides are TGTGCCAGCTGGGCCTTTTTAGGGAATGAGCAGTTCTTC.

The chain employs TRBV4-1 and TRBJ1-2, with D possibly being TRBD1 (5 bases). The CDR3 sequence is 13 residues long. V was clipped by 1 base and J by 6 bases, with 9 bases between them. CDR1 is MGHRA and CDR2 is YSYEKL in the germline V gene. The CDR3 region has the DNA TGCGCCAGCAGCCAAGGGGGGGTCGATGGCTACACCTTC. Its translation: CASSQGGVDGYTF.

The rearrangement links TRBV28 to TRBJ2-7; no clear D. Per germline, CDR1 MDHEN and CDR2 SYDVKM. Trimming shortened V by 6 bases and J by 4 bases, and 10 bases separated the two germline ends. This CDR3 spans 12 amino acids. The CDR3 reads CASRGPTYEQYF. CDR3 nucleotide sequence: TGTGCCAGCAGGGGCCCCACATACGAGCAGTACTTC.

This clone was observed a few times. The chain joins TRBV6-1 to TRBJ2-7; no reliable D call. CDR1 is MNHNS, CDR2 SASEGT, per germline. V lost 5 bases and J 5 bases, leaving 13 bases between the germline ends. This CDR3 has 13 residues. The DNA of the CDR3 is TGTGCCAGCAGTCCCCGCAGCGCTGACGAGCAGTACTTC. Its translation is CASSPRSADEQYF.

The chain has TRBV27 and TRBJ2-1; D call uncertain. V was cut by 4 bases and J by 0 bases, with 4 bases left in between. Germline lookup yields CDR1 MNHEY and CDR2 SMNVEV (reference sequence). The CDR3 covers 13 residues. The CDR3, as DNA: TGTGCCAGCAGTTCGAGCTCCTACAATGAGCAGTTCTTC. Protein product: CASSSSSYNEQFF.

V and J are TRBV6-5 and TRBJ1-1, with 7 positions matching TRBD1. Germline V gives CDR1 MNHEY, CDR2 SVGAGI. This CDR3 is 15 amino acids long. With 10 bases clipped from V and 4 bases from J, the junction kept 15 bases outside the gene matches. CDR3 DNA: TGTGCCACTCTGGACAGGCCGTTGGGAGGCACTGAAGCTTTCTTT. It encodes CATLDRPLGGTEAFF.

The J gene is TRBJ2-7, the V gene TRBV29-1; a possible D gene is TRBD2 (6 bases). This CDR3 has 12 residues. The germline CDR1 and CDR2 sequences are SQVTM and ANQGSEA. The V and J ends lost 7 bases and 5 bases respectively, with 15 bases between them. CDR3 region: CSARDWQNEQYF. The CDR3 DNA is TGCAGCGCCCGGGACTGGCAAAACGAGCAGTACTTC.

The rearrangement uses TRBV7-3 and TRBJ2-5; 11 bases are a match to TRBD2. CDR3 length: 15 amino acids. Looked up from germline, CDR1 is SGHTA and CDR2 is FQGTGA. After removal of 5 bases from V and 7 bases from J, the junction contained 9 bases not matched to a gene. CDR3 residues: CASSPGLADRGTQYF. CDR3 nucleotide sequence: TGTGCCAGCAGCCCGGGACTAGCGGACCGGGGGACCCAGTACTTC. The variable domain in full, completed from reference TRBV7-3 and TRBJ2-5, reads GAGVSQTPSNKVTEKGKYVELRCDPISGHTALYWYRQSLGQGPEFLIYFQGTGAADDSGLPNDRFFAVRPEGSVSTLKIQRTERGDSAVYLCASSPGLADRGTQYFGPGTRLLVL.

This sequence joins TRBV28 and TRBJ2-7; TRBD1 agrees at 8 bases. Trimming cost V 10 bases and J 5 bases; bases outside gene matches: 13. The CDR3 consists of 14 residues. In germline, CDR1 is MDHEN, CDR2 SYDVKM. CDR3 loop: CATTRDRLRDEQYF. The CDR3 nucleotides read TGTGCCACCACCCGGGACAGGCTCCGGGACGAGCAGTACTTC.

The chain recombines TRBV6-6 with TRBJ2-7; 7 bases align to TRBD1. Germline lookup yields CDR1 MNHNY and CDR2 SVGAGI (reference sequence). The CDR3 is 14 amino acids. Trimming removed 4 bases from V and 6 bases from J; junction bases left unmatched: 9. CDR3 DNA sequence: TGTGCCAGCAGTTGGGACAGATCGATTCTCGAGCAGTACTTC. Its translation is CASSWDRSILEQYF.

The CDR3 region has the DNA TGTGCCAGCAGCGGCAAGGGACCTACAACCTACAATGAGCAGTTCTTC. Residues: CASSGKGPTTYNEQFF. This chain joins TRBV9 and TRBJ2-1; perhaps D is TRBD1 or TRBD2 (5 bases each). This CDR3 contains 16 residues. The V and J ends lost 3 bases and 2 bases respectively, with 15 bases between them. CDR1 and CDR2 (germline): SGDLS, YYNGEE. The whole variable domain, filled in from reference TRBV9 and TRBJ2-1, reads DSGVTQTPKHLITATGQRVTLRCSPRSGDLSVYWYQQSLDQGLQFLIQYYNGEERAKGNILERFSAQQFPDLHSELNLSSLELGDSALYFCASSGKGPTTYNEQFFGPGTRLTVL.

J is TRBJ2-3 and V is TRBV11-3, with D tentatively TRBD1 (6 bases). Germline values: CDR1 SGHNT, CDR2 YENEEA. The V and J ends lost 4 bases and 0 bases respectively, with 8 bases between them. The CDR3 length is 14 residues. CDR3 sequence (DNA): TGTGCCAGCAGCTGGGGGCCTAGCACAGATACGCAGTATTTT. Encoded protein: CASSWGPSTDTQYF.